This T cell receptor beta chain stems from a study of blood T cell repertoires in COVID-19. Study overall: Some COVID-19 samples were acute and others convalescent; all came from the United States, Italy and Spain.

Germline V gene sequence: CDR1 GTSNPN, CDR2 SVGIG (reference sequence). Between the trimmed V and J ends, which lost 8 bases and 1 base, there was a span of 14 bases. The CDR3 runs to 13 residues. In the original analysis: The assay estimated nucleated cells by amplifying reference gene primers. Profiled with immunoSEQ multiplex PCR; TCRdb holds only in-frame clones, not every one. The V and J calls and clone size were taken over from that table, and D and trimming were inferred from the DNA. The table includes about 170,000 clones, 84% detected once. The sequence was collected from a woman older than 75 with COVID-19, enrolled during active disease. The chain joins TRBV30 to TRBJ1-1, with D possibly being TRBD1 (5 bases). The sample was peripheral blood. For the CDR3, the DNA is TGTGCCCAATTGGGGCAGGAGAACACTGAAGCTTTCTTT. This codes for CAQLGQENTEAFF.